This T cell receptor beta chain is from a study of blood T cell repertoires in COVID-19. Whole-study context: Sites in the United States, Italy and Spain provided acute and convalescent COVID-19 samples.

CDR1 SGHRS and CDR2 YFSETQ come from the germline V gene. CDR3 length: 14 residues. Participants spanned ages about 18 to 100 years and resided in about two dozen US areas. Exposed volunteers were people who met a COVID-19 case within 2 weeks before study entry. This clone came up once. One junction end does not reproduce the germline sequence, and a read error may be involved. Original processing notes: Reference gene primer amplification gave nucleated cell count estimates. Sequenced by immunoSEQ multiplex PCR; TCRdb stores in-frame clones only, minus some. Clonal size and the V and J genes are those of that table, whereas D and trimming came from the DNA. The sample holds 250,000 or so clones; 88% are singletons and the top ten take 3% to 3.5%.

The clonotype comes from a woman aged 40 to 50 who had been exposed to COVID-19. The V and J genes are TRBV5-1 and TRBJ1-1; 8 nucleotides match TRBD1. Sequencing used PBMCs or T cells enriched from blood (not recorded which). The CDR3 here is CASSPLDRATEAFF. The CDR3 DNA is TGTGCCAGCAGCCCTCTGGACAGGGCCACTGAAGCTTTCTTT.